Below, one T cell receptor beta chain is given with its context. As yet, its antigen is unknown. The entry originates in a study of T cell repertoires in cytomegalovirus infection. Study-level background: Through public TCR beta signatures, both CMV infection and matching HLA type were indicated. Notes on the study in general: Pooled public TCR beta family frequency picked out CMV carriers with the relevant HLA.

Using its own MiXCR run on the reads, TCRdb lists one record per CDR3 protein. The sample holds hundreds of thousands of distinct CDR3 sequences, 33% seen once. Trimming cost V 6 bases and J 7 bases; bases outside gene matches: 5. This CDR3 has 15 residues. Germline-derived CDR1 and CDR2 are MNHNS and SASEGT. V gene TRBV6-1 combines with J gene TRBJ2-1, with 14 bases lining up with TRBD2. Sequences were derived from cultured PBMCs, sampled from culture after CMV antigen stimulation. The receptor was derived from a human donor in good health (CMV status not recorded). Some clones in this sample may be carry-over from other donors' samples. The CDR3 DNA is TGTGCCAGCAGGAGCGGGACTAGCGGGAGTAATGAGCAGTTCTTC. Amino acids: CASRSGTSGSNEQFF.